Listed below are T cell receptor beta chains from one sample, sequenced in a study of T cell responses to AZD1222 COVID-19 vaccine. TCRdb's table, derived via immunoSEQ multiplex PCR, lists solely in-frame clones and lacks some. This sample carries fewer than 120,000 clones, less than 95% of them seen once, and the ten largest clones take over 6%. The sequencing used peripheral blood, collected on day 0 of AZD1222 vaccination. These receptors originate from an adult in good health. The CDR3 runs from the conserved cysteine through the conserved F or W.

J gene	V gene	CDR3 protein
TRBJ2-3	TRBV7-9	CASSLRGDTDTQYF
TRBJ1-4	TRBV10-2	CASSESSGAGEKLFF
TRBJ2-4	TRBV11-2	CASSPRGTAAQEAKNIQYF
TRBJ1-1	TRBV29-1	CSVDRQGGNTEAFF
TRBJ1-6	TRBV29-1	CSVVLTGRNSPLHF
TRBJ1-1	TRBV6-5	CASSFSGTVRNTEAFF
TRBJ2-7	TRBV7-9	CASSFGTGVREQYF
TRBJ1-6	TRBV19	CASSIRSHSSSYNSPLHF
TRBJ2-3	TRBV24-1	CATSDWGDSLLTDTQYF
TRBJ1-1	TRBV11-2	CASSSMQIEAFF
TRBJ2-6	TRBV2	CASGASSGANVLTF
TRBJ2-2	TRBV28	CASSFDRGLNGELFF
TRBJ1-4	TRBV3-1/TRBV3-2	CASSQEDTRSNEKLFF
TRBJ1-6	TRBV7-9	CATRQGRSPLHF
TRBJ2-7	TRBV18	CASSLGGTSPSYEQYF
TRBJ1-6	TRBV21-1	CASSNGGEPLHF
TRBJ2-7	TRBV7-9	CASSLVAGVYEQYF
TRBJ2-7	TRBV12-3/TRBV12-4	CASSLGAIYEQYF
TRBJ2-2	TRBV3-1/TRBV3-2	CASSPQGTGKTGELFF
TRBJ1-5	TRBV20-1	CSAALRSAQHF
TRBJ2-7	TRBV18	CASSDGPYEQYF
TRBJ2-7	TRBV5-4	CASSTEQGAYEQYF
TRBJ2-1	TRBV19	CASSITGTYNEQFF
TRBJ1-6	TRBV21-1	CASSATRGSFNSPLHF
TRBJ1-2	TRBV2	CASSERGNYGYTF
TRBJ1-4	TRBV2	CASRDTGTPNEKLFF
TRBJ1-5	TRBV19	CASSRQNNQPQHF
TRBJ2-7	TRBV21-1	CASSRQGSEQYF
TRBJ2-6	TRBV19	CASSSLRFSGANVLTF
TRBJ1-2	TRBV27	CASSGTLNYGYTF
TRBJ1-1	TRBV5-1	CASSGRGLNTEAFF
TRBJ2-5	TRBV3-1/TRBV3-2	CASGDRARETQYF
TRBJ1-4	TRBV2	CASRVANEKLFF
TRBJ2-1	TRBV11-3	CASSSSSGGKRNEQFF
TRBJ2-1	TRBV5-5	CASSLSKGTPSSYNEQFF
TRBJ1-1	TRBV23-1	CASRRPLDRRLMNTEAFF
TRBJ1-2	TRBV27	CASSGRDYGYTF
TRBJ1-1	TRBV7-9	CASSLPGRTEAFF
TRBJ2-1	TRBV15	CATSRAGGEQFF
TRBJ1-4	TRBV5-1	CASSSGQGLNNEKLFF
TRBJ2-3	TRBV4-1	CASSLARAGGSDTQYF
TRBJ2-3	TRBV24-1	CATNIMRTDTQYF
TRBJ2-7	TRBV12-3/TRBV12-4	CASSGRGTYEQYF
TRBJ2-2	TRBV7-2	CASSPGSQLNTGELFF
TRBJ2-1	TRBV7-2	CASSAIRVEQFF
TRBJ1-6	TRBV27	CASSFIRGNSPLHF